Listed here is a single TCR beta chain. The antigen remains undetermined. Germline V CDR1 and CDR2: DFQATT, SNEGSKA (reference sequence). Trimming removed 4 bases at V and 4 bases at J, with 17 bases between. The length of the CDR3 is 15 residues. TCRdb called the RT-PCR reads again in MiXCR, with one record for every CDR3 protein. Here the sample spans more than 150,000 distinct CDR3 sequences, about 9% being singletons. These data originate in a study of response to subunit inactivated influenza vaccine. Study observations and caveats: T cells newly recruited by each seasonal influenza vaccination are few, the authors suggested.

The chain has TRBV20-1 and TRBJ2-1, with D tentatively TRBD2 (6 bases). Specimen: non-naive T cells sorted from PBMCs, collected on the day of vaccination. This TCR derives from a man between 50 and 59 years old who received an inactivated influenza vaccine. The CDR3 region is CSANGLSGHYNEQFF. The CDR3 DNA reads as TGCAGTGCTAATGGACTCAGCGGGCATTACAATGAGCAGTTCTTC.